The next 3 T cell receptor beta chains were all read from a single sample in a study of shared clonotypes between healthy human individuals. Sequencing was performed with immunoSEQ multiplex PCR; in TCRdb, only in-frame clones are kept and a portion is missing. The sample carries some 480,000 clones, around 80% recorded once. The sample consisted of PBMCs. These receptor sequences come from a middle-aged woman in good health. Some clones in this sample may be carry-over from other donors' samples.

CDR3 bases: TGTGCCAGTCGACCGAGAGGCTCCTACAATGAGCAGTTCTTC. This gives the protein CASRPRGSYNEQFF. The gene calls are TRBV19 and TRBJ2-1; no clear D. The ends were cut back, 8 bases at V and 0 bases at J, with 11 bases in the middle. Germline lookup yields CDR1 LNHDA and CDR2 SQIVND (reference sequence). This CDR3 has 14 amino acids.

The sample holds a few counts of this clone. The rearrangement uses TRBV10-3 and TRBJ2-1; D gene ambiguous. V lost 2 bases and J lost 5, with 16 bases in between. The CDR3 contains 16 residues. Germline V lookup: CDR1 ENHRY, CDR2 SYGVKD. The CDR3 region is CAISEVTSRENNEQFF. The DNA of the CDR3 is TGTGCCATCAGTGAGGTGACCAGCAGAGAAAACAATGAGCAGTTCTTC.

The J gene is TRBJ1-1, the V gene TRBV7-8; the D gene is possibly TRBD1 (5 bases). Germline V gene data show CDR1 as SGHVS and CDR2 as FQNEAQ. Trimming stripped 7 bases from V and 0 bases from J, with 12 bases between. The CDR3 is 14 amino acids. The CDR3 region is CASTPGRLNTEAFF. The CDR3 DNA reads as TGTGCCAGCACCCCGGGACGTTTGAACACTGAAGCTTTCTTT.